One and the same sample provided the 9 T cell receptor beta chains below, sequenced in a study of cytomegalovirus exposure and HLA in healthy donors. This PCR relied on a set of 60 Vbeta primers and 13 Jbeta primers. Data came from immunoSEQ multiplex PCR; TCRdb stores just in-frame clones and leaves some out. The data contain 120,000 to 150,000 clones, about 80% of them singletons. Sequenced input: PBMCs. These receptors were taken from a man aged 25-45 years in good health and CMV-seronegative.

The chain is built from TRBV5-1 and TRBJ2-3; tentative D call: TRBD2 (6 bases). The CDR3 length is 14 residues. The V end was cut by 5 bases, the J end by 5 bases, with 15 bases between. CDR1 SGHRS and CDR2 YFSETQ come from the germline V gene. The CDR3 DNA sequence: TGCGCCAGCAGGGCGGCTGGAGGGCAAGATACGCAGTATTTT. This sequence encodes CASRAAGGQDTQYF.

In regard to this clone: The sample holds other DNA sequences that translate to the same CDR3. The J gene is TRBJ2-7, the V gene TRBV7-8, with D possibly TRBD1 on 6 matching bases. V gave up 5 bases and J gave up 2 bases, with 10 bases separating them. This CDR3 spans 13 amino acids. From germline, CDR1 is SGHVS and CDR2 FQNEAQ. CDR3 in amino acids: CASSRTEAYEQYF. DNA of the CDR3: TGTGCCAGCAGCCGGACAGAAGCCTACGAGCAGTACTTC.

This clone was counted once. V is TRBV6-5 and J is TRBJ2-1; 9 nucleotides agree with TRBD1. After removal of 4 bases from V and 3 bases from J, the junction contained 7 bases not matched to a gene. This CDR3 has 16 amino acids. Germline lookup yields CDR1 MNHEY and CDR2 SVGAGI. DNA for the CDR3: TGTGCCAGCAGTTTCCGACCGGGACAGGGCTACAATGAGCAGTTCTTC. Translation: CASSFRPGQGYNEQFF.

This clone was recorded a few times. The gene calls are TRBV21-1 and TRBJ2-7; the table's D gene call, TRBD1, was not cross checked with the DNA. TRBV21-1 is annotated as a pseudogene. The CDR3 covers 16 residues. The CDR3 region is CASSKGSLDTPYEQYF. For the CDR3, the DNA is TGTGCCAGCAGCAAAGGTAGTTTGGACACCCCCTACGAGCAGTACTTC.

This chain links TRBV7-6 with TRBJ2-2; D perhaps matches TRBD1 (5 bases). Germline-derived CDR1 and CDR2 are SGHVS and FNYEAQ. This CDR3 comprises 13 residues. V was shortened by 4 bases and J by 8 bases, with 11 bases between the two germline ends. The DNA of the CDR3 is TGTGCCAGCAGCTCCAGGGCGGAAGGGGAGCTGTTTTTT. Its protein is CASSSRAEGELFF. The variable domain in full, completed from reference TRBV7-6 and TRBJ2-2, reads GAGVSQSPRYKVTKRGQDVALRCDPISGHVSLYWYRQALGQGPEFLTYFNYEAQQDKSGLPNDRFSAERPEGSISTLTIQRTEQRDSAMYRCASSSRAEGELFFGEGSRLTVL.

The V call is TRBV27, the J call TRBJ2-1; 9 nucleotides line up with TRBD2. Germline assignment: CDR1 MNHEY and CDR2 SMNVEV (reference sequence). The CDR3 has 14 amino acids. After removal of 5 bases from V and 7 bases from J, the junction contained 6 bases not matched to a gene. CDR3 residues: CASSLAGRENEQFF. DNA of the CDR3: TGTGCCAGCAGTCTAGCGGGGCGAGAAAATGAGCAGTTCTTC.

The genes are TRBV5-1 and TRBJ2-1; 8 bases match TRBD2. From germline, CDR1 is SGHRS and CDR2 YFSETQ. The V gene end was trimmed by 5 bases and the J gene end by 4 bases; junction bases not matched to a gene: 8. This CDR3 is built from 15 residues. The CDR3 coding sequence is TGCGCCAGCAGTATGAGCGGGGGCTCTTACAATGAGCAGTTCTTC. It codes for CASSMSGGSYNEQFF. The complete variable domain, with remaining parts taken from reference TRBV5-1 and TRBJ2-1, reads KAGVTQTPRYLIKTRGQQVTLSCSPISGHRSVSWYQQTPGQGLQFLFEYFSETQRNKGNFPGRFSGRQFSNSRSEMNVSTLELGDSALYLCASSMSGGSYNEQFFGPGTRLTVL.

The genes are TRBV23-1 and TRBJ2-7; perhaps TRBD2 as D (6 bases). TRBV23-1 is known as an ORF, though its function is uncertain. This CDR3 contains 14 residues. V was trimmed by 6 bases and J by 4 bases, leaving 16 bases between them. The CDR3 spells CASSSEWREYEQYF. As DNA, the CDR3 is TGCGCCAGCAGCTCCGAGTGGAGGGAGTACGAGCAGTACTTC.

This chain joins TRBV7-9 and TRBJ2-3; D perhaps matches TRBD1 (7 bases). V was pared by 4 bases and J by 3 bases, with 20 bases between. This CDR3 comprises 17 residues. Germline V gives CDR1 SEHNR, CDR2 FQNEAQ (reference sequence). For the CDR3, the DNA is TGTGCCAGCAGCTCCTCTCTCAGGGGGGTTGGAACAGATACGCAGTATTTT. Translation gives CASSSSLRGVGTDTQYF.